There are many counts of the clone carrying this TCR beta chain. The antigen is unknown. The source of the sample is a study of T cell repertoires in cytomegalovirus infection. Study-level information: It was the public TCR beta signatures that indicated both CMV infection and matching HLA type. General study points: Based on cumulative public TCR beta family frequency, carriers of CMV plus the relevant HLA were identified. Predominance within the ex vivo response was attributable to HLA-C-restricted CMV-specific TCR beta clonotypes.

TCRdb independently ran MiXCR on the reads; one entry per CDR3 protein. The data hold some 180,000 distinct CDR3 sequences, with about a tenth observed a single time. CDR3 size: 15 residues. Trimming cost V 3 bases and J 4 bases, with 15 bases left between them. CDR1 and CDR2 from the germline V gene are MNHEY and SMNVEV (reference sequence). The TCR originated in a human donor in good health (CMV status not recorded). Some clones in this sample may be carry-over from other donors' samples. The V and J genes are TRBV27 and TRBJ1-1, with D possibly matching TRBD1 (5 bases). The sequencing sample was made of PBMCs. The CDR3: CASSFGTRATTEAFF. The CDR3 DNA is TGTGCCAGCAGTTTTGGGACGAGGGCCACCACTGAAGCTTTCTTT.